The present T cell receptor beta chain was sequenced within a study of T cell responses to AZD1222 COVID-19 vaccine. Study findings and constraints: Spike-specific TCRs gained breadth and depth after people received two AZD1222 doses. Clonal diversity was possibly underestimated; the donors were predominantly white British and more often female. Reportedly, nearly half of unique spike TCRs recognized epitopes outside B.1.351/B.1.1.7 mutations.

Sequencing used immunoSEQ multiplex PCR; TCRdb keeps in-frame clones, though not all of them. The sample carries roughly 84,000 clones, 87% recorded once. As to this clone: Its specificity is unknown.

The TCR comes from an adult in good health. Material: peripheral blood, obtained on day 0 of AZD1222 vaccination.

The CDR3 is CASRGINQPQHF. The CDR3 DNA reads TGTGCCAGCAGGGGAATCAATCAGCCCCAGCATTTT. The chain couples TRBV6-6 to TRBJ1-5; D unresolved. CDR1 is MNHNY and CDR2 is SVGAGI in the germline V gene (reference sequence). The V end was cut by 6 bases, the J end by 3 bases, with 6 bases between. The CDR3 runs 12 residues.